This T cell receptor beta chain was identified in a study of blood T cell repertoires in COVID-19. TCRdb's table, derived via immunoSEQ multiplex PCR, lists solely in-frame clones and lacks some. This repertoire shows about 180,000 clones, more than 75% found once; its top ten account for just under 2.5%. The sample comprised peripheral blood. This sequence was found in a man aged 40-49 years with active or convalescent COVID-19.

CDR3 bases: TGTGCCAGCAGCCAGCCCCCCCCCACAGGATGGGCTTTCTTT. It translates to CASSQPPPTGWAFF. V is TRBV4-2 and J is TRBJ1-1, with D possibly being TRBD1 (5 bases). The V and J ends lost 3 bases and 11 bases respectively, with 19 bases between them. The CDR3 sequence is 14 residues long. Germline V gene lookup returns CDR1 LGHNA and CDR2 YNFKEQ.